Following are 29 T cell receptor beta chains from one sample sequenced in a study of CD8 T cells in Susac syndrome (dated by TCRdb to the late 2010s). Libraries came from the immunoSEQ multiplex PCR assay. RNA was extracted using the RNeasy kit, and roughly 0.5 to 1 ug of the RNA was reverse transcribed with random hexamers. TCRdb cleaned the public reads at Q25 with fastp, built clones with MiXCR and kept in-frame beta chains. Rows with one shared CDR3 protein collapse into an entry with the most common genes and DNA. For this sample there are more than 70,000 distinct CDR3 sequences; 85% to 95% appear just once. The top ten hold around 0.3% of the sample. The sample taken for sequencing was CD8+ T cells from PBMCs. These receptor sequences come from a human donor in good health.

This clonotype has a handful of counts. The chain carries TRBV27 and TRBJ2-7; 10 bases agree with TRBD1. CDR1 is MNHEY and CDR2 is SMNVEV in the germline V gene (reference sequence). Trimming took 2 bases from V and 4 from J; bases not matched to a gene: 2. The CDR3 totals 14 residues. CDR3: CASSLRDRGYEQYF. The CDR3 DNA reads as TGTGCCAGCAGTTTAAGGGACAGGGGTTACGAGCAGTACTTC.

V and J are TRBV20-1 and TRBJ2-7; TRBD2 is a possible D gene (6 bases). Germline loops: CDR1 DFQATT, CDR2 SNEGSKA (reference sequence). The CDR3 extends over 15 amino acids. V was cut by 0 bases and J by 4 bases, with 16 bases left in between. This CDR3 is CSAREPAGAGYEQYF. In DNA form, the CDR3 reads TGCAGTGCTAGAGAACCAGCGGGCGCGGGGTACGAGCAGTACTTC.

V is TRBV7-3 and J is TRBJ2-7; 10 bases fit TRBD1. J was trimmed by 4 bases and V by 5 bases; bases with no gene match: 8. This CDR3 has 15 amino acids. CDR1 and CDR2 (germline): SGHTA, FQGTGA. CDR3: CASSPGTGALYEQYF. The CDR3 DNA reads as TGTGCCAGCAGCCCTGGGACAGGGGCACTGTACGAGCAGTACTTC. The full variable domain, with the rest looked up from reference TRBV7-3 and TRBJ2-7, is GAGVSQTPSNKVTEKGKYVELRCDPISGHTALYWYRQSLGQGPEFLIYFQGTGAADDSGLPNDRFFAVRPEGSVSTLKIQRTERGDSAVYLCASSPGTGALYEQYFGPGTRLTVT.

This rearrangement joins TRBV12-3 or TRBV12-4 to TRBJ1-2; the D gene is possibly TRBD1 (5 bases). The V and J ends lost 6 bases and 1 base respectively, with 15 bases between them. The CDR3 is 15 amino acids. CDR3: CASSSTGTLNYGYTF. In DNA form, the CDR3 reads TGTGCCAGCAGCTCTACCGGGACTCTTAACTATGGCTACACCTTC.

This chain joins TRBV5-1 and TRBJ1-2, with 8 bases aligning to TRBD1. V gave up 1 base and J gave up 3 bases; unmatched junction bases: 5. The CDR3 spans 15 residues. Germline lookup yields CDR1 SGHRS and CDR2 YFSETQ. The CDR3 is CASSLWAGGDYGYTF. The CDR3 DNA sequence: TGCGCCAGCAGCTTGTGGGCAGGGGGCGACTATGGCTACACCTTC.

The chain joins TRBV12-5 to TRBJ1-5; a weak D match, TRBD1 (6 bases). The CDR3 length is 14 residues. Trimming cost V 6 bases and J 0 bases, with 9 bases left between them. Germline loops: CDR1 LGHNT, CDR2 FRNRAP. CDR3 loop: CASGTGFSNQPQHF. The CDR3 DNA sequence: TGTGCTAGTGGCACAGGGTTTAGCAATCAGCCCCAGCATTTT.

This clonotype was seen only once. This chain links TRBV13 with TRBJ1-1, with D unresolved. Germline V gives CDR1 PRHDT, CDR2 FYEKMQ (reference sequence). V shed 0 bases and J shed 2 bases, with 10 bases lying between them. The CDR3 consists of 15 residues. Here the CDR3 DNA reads TGTGCCAGCAGCTTAGGGGCTGAAGGAAACACTGAAGCTTTCTTT. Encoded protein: CASSLGAEGNTEAFF. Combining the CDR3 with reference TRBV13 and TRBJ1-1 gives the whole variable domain AAGVIQSPRHLIKEKRETATLKCYPIPRHDTVYWYQQGPGQDPQFLISFYEKMQSDKGSIPDRFSAQQFSDYHSELNMSSLELGDSALYFCASSLGAEGNTEAFFGQGTRLTVV.

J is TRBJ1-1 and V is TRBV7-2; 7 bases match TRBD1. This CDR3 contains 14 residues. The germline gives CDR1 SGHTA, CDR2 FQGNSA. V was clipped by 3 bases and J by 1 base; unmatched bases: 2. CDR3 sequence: CASSLTGSNTEAFF. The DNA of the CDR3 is TGTGCCAGCAGCTTGACAGGGTCGAACACTGAAGCTTTCTTT.

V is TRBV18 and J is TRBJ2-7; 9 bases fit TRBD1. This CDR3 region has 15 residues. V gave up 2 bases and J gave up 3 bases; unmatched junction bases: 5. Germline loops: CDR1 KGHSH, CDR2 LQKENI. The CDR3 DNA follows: TGTGCCAGCTCACCATGGAAGACAGGGGGCTACGAGCAGTACTTC. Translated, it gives CASSPWKTGGYEQYF.

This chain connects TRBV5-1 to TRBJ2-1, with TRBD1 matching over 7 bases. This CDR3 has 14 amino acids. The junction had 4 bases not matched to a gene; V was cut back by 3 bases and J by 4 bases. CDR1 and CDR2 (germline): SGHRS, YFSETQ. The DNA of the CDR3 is TGCGCCAGCAGCTCACCGGGACAGTACAATGAGCAGTTCTTC. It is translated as CASSSPGQYNEQFF.

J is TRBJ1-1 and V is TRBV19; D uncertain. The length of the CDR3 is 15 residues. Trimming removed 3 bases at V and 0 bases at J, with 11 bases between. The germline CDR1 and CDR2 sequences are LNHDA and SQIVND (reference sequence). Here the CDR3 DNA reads TGTGCCAGTAGTATCTCGACATATCTGAACACTGAAGCTTTCTTT. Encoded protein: CASSISTYLNTEAFF.

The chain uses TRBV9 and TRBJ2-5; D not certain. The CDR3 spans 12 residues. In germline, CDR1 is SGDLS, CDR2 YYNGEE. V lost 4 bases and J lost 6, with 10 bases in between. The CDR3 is CASSTDQKTQYF. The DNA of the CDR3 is TGTGCCAGCAGCACAGACCAGAAGACCCAGTACTTC.

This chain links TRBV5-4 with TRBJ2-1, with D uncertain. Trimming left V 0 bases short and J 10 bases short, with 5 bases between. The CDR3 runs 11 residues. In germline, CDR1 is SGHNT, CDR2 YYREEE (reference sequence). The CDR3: CASSLAREQFF. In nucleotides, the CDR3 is TGTGCCAGCAGCTTGGCCCGAGAGCAGTTCTTC. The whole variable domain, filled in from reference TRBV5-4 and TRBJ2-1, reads ETGVTQSPTHLIKTRGQQVTLRCSSQSGHNTVSWYQQALGQGPQFIFQYYREEENGRGNFPPRFSGLQFPNYSSELNVNALELDDSALYLCASSLAREQFFGPGTRLTVL.

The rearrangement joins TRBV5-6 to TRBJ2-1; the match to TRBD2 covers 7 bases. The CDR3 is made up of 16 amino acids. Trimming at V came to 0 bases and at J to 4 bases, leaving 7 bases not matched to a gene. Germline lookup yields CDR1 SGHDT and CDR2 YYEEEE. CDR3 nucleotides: TGTGCCAGCAGCTTGGGTCTTGCGGGAGCATACAATGAGCAGTTCTTC. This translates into CASSLGLAGAYNEQFF.

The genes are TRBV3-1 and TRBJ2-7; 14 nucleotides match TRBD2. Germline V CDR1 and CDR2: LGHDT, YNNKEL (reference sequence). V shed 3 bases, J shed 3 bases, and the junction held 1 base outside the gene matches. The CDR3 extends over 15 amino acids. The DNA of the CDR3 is TGTGCCAGCAGCCAGGGACTAGCGGGGGACTACGAGCAGTACTTC. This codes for CASSQGLAGDYEQYF.

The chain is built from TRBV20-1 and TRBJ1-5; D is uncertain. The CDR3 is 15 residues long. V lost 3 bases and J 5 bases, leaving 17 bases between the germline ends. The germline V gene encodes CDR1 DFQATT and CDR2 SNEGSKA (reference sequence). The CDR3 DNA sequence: TGCAGTGCTAGGAACCCCAAAGGGAGGCATCAGCCCCAGCATTTT. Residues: CSARNPKGRHQPQHF.

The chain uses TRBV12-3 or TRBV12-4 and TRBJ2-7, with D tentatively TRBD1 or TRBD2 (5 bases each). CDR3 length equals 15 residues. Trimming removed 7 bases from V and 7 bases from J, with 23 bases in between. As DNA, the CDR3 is TGTGCCAGCACCTCGGGGCAGTCTCGGGCGGATGAGCAGTACTTC. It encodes CASTSGQSRADEQYF.

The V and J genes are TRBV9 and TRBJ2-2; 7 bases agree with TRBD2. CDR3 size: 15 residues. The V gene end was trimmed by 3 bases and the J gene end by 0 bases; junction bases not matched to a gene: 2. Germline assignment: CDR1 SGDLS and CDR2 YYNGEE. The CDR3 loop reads CASSARGANTGELFF. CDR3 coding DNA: TGTGCCAGCAGCGCCCGGGGGGCGAACACCGGGGAGCTGTTTTTT.

CDR3 bases: TGCAGCGTTGAAAGCCAGGGACCCGCCTACGAGCAGTACTTC. It is translated as CSVESQGPAYEQYF. The chain couples TRBV29-1 to TRBJ2-5; tentatively, D is TRBD1 or TRBD2 (5 bases each). TRBJ2-7 explains the end of the DNA better; the J call may be wrong. Germline assignment: CDR1 SQVTM and CDR2 ANQGSEA. The CDR3 extends over 14 amino acids.

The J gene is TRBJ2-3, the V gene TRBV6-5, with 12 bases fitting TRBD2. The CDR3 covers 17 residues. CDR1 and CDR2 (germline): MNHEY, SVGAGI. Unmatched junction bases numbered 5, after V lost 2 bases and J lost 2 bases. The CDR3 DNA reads TGTGCCAGCAGTTACCTAGGACTAGCGGGGACCACAGATACGCAGTATTTT. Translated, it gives CASSYLGLAGTTDTQYF.

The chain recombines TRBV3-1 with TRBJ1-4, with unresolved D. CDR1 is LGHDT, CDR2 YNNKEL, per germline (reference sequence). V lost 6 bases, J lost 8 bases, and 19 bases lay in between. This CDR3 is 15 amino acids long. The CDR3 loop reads CASSTSPSDIEKLFF. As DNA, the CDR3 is TGTGCCAGCAGTACCAGCCCCTCGGATATAGAAAAACTGTTTTTT. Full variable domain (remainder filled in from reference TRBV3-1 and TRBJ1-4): DTAVSQTPKYLVTQMGNDKSIKCEQNLGHDTMYWYKQDSKKFLKIMFSYNNKELIINETVPNRFSPKSPDKAHLNLHINSLELGDSAVYFCASSTSPSDIEKLFFGSGTQLSVL.

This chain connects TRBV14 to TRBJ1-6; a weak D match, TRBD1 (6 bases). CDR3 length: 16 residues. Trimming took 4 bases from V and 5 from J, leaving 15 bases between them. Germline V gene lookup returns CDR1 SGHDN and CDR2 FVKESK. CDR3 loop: CASSPHGRGNNSPLHF. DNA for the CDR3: TGTGCCAGCAGCCCCCATGGCAGGGGAAATAATTCACCCCTCCACTTT. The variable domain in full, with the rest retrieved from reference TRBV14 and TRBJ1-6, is EAGVTQFPSHSVIEKGQTVTLRCDPISGHDNLYWYRRVMGKEIKFLLHFVKESKQDESGMPNNRFLAERTGGTYSTLKVQPAELEDSGVYFCASSPHGRGNNSPLHFGNGTRLTVT.

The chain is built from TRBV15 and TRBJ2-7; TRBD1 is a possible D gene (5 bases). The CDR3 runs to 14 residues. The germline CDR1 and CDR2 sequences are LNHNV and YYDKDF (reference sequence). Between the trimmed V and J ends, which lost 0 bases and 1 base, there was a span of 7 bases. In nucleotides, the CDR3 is TGTGCCACCAGCAGAGACAGGGCGTCCTACGAGCAGTACTTC. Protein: CATSRDRASYEQYF. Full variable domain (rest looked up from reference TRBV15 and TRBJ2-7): DAMVIQNPRYQVTQFGKPVTLSCSQTLNHNVMYWYQQKSSQAPKLLFHYYDKDFNNEADTPDNFQSRRPNTSFCFLDIRSPGLGDTAMYLCATSRDRASYEQYFGPGTRLTVT.

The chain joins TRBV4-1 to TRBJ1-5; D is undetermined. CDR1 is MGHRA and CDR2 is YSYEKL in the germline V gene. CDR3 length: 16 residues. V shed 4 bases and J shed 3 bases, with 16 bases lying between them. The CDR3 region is CASSLQAAGNNQPQHF. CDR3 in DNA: TGCGCCAGCAGCCTCCAAGCTGCGGGGAACAATCAGCCCCAGCATTTT.

CDR3 loop: CASSQTTSGGFQYF. CDR3 DNA sequence: TGCGCCAGCAGCCAGACAACTAGCGGAGGGTTTCAGTACTTC. The rearrangement uses TRBV4-1 and TRBJ2-4, with 8 positions matching TRBD2. CDR1 and CDR2 from the germline V gene are MGHRA and YSYEKL. After removal of 3 bases from V and 11 bases from J, the junction contained 9 bases not matched to a gene. The CDR3 runs 14 residues.

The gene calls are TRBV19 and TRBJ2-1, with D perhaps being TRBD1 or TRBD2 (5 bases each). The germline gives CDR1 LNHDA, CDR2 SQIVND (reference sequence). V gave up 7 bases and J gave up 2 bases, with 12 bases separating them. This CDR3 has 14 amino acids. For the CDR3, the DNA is TGTGCCAGTACACCCGGGGCCCCCTACAATGAGCAGTTCTTC. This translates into CASTPGAPYNEQFF.

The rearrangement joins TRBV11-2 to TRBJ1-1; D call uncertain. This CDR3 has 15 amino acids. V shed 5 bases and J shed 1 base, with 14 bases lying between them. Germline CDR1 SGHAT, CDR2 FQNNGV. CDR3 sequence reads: CASSLGRGGNTEAFF. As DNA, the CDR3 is TGTGCCAGCAGCCTCGGACGCGGTGGGAACACTGAAGCTTTCTTT.

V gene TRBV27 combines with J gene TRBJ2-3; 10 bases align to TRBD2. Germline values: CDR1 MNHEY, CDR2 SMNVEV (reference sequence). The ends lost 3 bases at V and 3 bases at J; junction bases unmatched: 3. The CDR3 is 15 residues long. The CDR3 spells CASSFGLAVTDTQYF. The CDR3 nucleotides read TGTGCCAGCAGTTTCGGACTAGCGGTAACAGATACGCAGTATTTT.

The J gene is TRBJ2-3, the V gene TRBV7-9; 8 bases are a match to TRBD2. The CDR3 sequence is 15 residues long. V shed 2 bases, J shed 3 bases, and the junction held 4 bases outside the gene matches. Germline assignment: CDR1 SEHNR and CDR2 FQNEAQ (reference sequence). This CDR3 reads CASSLRIAGTDTQYF. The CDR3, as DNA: TGTGCCAGCAGCTTACGGATAGCGGGGACAGATACGCAGTATTTT.